In its sample, the clone carrying this T cell receptor beta chain was seen a few times. Its antigen is undetermined. The read finishes 3 residues shy of the CDR3 end, and the germline J gene is used to complete it. The ends lost 2 bases at V and 3 bases at J; junction bases unmatched: 1. The CDR3 runs 13 residues. Germline values: CDR1 MNHEY, CDR2 SVGEGT. Generated by immunoSEQ multiplex PCR, the TCRdb table keeps only in-frame clones and is missing some. This sample shows more than 20,000 clones and no singletons; 24% rests with the ten largest. The data stem from a study of T cell clonality in common variable immunodeficiency. Findings of the study overall: Fewer deletions and N-nucleotide insertions were reportedly seen in common variable immunodeficiency TCR beta sequences.

This chain uses TRBV6-2 or TRBV6-3 with TRBJ2-7, with 7 bases lining up with TRBD2. Specimen: peripheral blood mononuclear cells. The source is a human donor with common variable immunodeficiency. The sequenced part of the CDR3 DNA is TGTGCCAGCAGTTACGGCGGGAGCTACGAG. Translation gives CASSYGGSYE. The full CDR3 reads CASSYGGSYEQYF.